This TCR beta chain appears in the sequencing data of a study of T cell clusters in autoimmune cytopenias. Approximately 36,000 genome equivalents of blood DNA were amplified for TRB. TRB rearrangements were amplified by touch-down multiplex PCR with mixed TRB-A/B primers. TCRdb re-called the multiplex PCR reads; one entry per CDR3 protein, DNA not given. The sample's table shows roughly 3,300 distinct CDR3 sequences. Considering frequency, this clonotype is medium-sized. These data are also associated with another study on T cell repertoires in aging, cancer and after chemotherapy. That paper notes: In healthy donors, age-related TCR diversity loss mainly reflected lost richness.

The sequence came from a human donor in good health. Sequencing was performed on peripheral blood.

This CDR3 is CAWSVLKRDTEAFF. The V and J genes are TRBV30 and TRBJ1-1. The CDR3 spans 14 residues. Germline V gene lookup returns CDR1 GTSNPN and CDR2 SVGIG (reference sequence).